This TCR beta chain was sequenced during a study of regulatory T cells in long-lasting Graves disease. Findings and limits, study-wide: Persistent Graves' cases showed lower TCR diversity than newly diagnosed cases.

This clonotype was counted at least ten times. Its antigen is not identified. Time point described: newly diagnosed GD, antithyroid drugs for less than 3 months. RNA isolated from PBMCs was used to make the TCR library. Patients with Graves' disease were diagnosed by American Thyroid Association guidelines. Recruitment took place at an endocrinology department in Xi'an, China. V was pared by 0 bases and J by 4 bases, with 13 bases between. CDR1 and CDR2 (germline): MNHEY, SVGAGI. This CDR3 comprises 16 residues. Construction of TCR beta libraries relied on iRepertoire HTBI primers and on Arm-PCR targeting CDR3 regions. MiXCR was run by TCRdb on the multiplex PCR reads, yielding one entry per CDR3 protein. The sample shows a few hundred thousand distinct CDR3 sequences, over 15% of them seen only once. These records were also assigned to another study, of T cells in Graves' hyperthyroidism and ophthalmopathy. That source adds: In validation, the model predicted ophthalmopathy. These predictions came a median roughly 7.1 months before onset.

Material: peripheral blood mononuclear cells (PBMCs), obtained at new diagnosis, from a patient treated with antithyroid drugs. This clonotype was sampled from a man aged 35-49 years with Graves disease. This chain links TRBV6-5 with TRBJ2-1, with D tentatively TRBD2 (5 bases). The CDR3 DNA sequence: TGTGCCAGCAGTTACTCTGGCGCGGCGGGTTACAATGAGCAGTTCTTC. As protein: CASSYSGAAGYNEQFF.